A single sample is the source of the 30 T cell receptor beta chains below, sequenced in a study of post-analysis software for immune sequencing data. Study-wide points: Patients carried several TRBV segments more frequently than controls did, and TRBV5-6, TRBV5-1 and TRBV20-1 were among them.

No antigen is known for these receptors. Unique-molecular-identifier-tagged TCR beta cDNA libraries were used. TCRdb itself ran the PCR reads through MiXCR, one entry per CDR3 protein. The repertoire holds around 200,000 distinct CDR3 sequences, with over 25% as singletons. Sequencing was done on a sample of blood. These receptors were obtained from a girl between 2 and 17 years old with multiple sclerosis.

Comments on this clonotype: Just one base apart from a much larger clone, this may be a read error. This sequence joins TRBV12-3 or TRBV12-4 and TRBJ2-1; 13 bases line up with TRBD2. CDR3 size: 15 residues. V was clipped by 5 bases and J by 12 bases; unmatched bases: 10. Here the CDR3 DNA reads TGTGCCAGCAGTCCGGGACTAGCGGGATTCGGTGGGCAGTTCTTC. It yields the protein CASSPGLAGFGGQFF.

This clonotype was seen a few times. V usage is TRBV27 and J usage is TRBJ1-5; no clear D. The germline V and J ends were trimmed by 6 bases and 2 bases, with 11 bases remaining between them. There are 14 residues in the CDR3. Germline V gene sequence: CDR1 MNHEY, CDR2 SMNVEV (reference sequence). The CDR3 DNA sequence: TGTGCCAGCAGGGAGGGATACGGCAATCAGCCCCAGCATTTT. Its translation: CASREGYGNQPQHF.

The chain employs TRBV20-1 and TRBJ2-7; D uncertain. The CDR3 consists of 12 residues. V lost 3 bases, J lost 0 bases, and 6 bases lay in between. Looked up from germline, CDR1 is DFQATT and CDR2 is SNEGSKA (reference sequence). The CDR3 here is CSASWSSYEQYF. Here the CDR3 DNA reads TGCAGTGCTAGTTGGAGCTCCTACGAGCAGTACTTC.

As for this clonotype: A single base separates this from a much larger clone, so it may be a read error. This chain uses TRBV5-1 with TRBJ2-7, with 10 bases lining up with TRBD2. The J call may be mistaken, given a closer DNA end match to TRBJ2-5. Germline V lookup: CDR1 SGHRS, CDR2 YFSETQ. The CDR3 has 17 amino acids. The CDR3 protein is CASSLSRGLAGDETQYF. In DNA, the CDR3 is TGCGCCAGCAGCTTGAGCCGTGGGCTAGCGGGAGATGAGACCCAGTACTTC.

The chain recombines TRBV12-3 or TRBV12-4 with TRBJ1-2; D is perhaps TRBD1 (5 bases). Trimming took 6 bases from V and 7 from J, leaving 15 bases between them. The CDR3 loop spans 13 amino acids. CDR3 sequence: CASRAGAEAGYTF. The CDR3 coding sequence is TGTGCCAGCAGAGCCGGGGCAGAGGCTGGCTACACCTTC.

This clonotype has more than one count but fewer than ten. The chain recombines TRBV6-2 or TRBV6-3 with TRBJ1-5, with 9 bases lining up with TRBD1. The germline V gene encodes CDR1 MNHEY and CDR2 SVGEGT. Unmatched junction bases numbered 10, after V lost 4 bases and J lost 0 bases. The CDR3 spans 18 residues. CDR3 coding DNA: TGTGCCAGCAGTTTTCCGGGACAGGGTCTCATTAGCAATCAGCCCCAGCATTTT. It codes for CASSFPGQGLISNQPQHF.

This clonotype was observed a few times. The J gene is TRBJ1-4, the V gene TRBV28; D might be TRBD1 (6 bases). V was clipped by 5 bases and J by 12 bases, with 22 bases between them. This CDR3 region has 15 residues. CDR1 and CDR2 (germline): MDHEN, SYDVKM. The CDR3 loop is CASSPPYRGAGELFF. CDR3 in DNA: TGTGCCAGCAGTCCCCCTTACCGGGGGGCGGGGGAACTGTTTTTT.

This clonotype showed up just a few times. J is TRBJ1-5 and V is TRBV28; a weak D match, TRBD1 (5 bases). Germline-derived CDR1 and CDR2 are MDHEN and SYDVKM. The CDR3 runs to 14 residues. V was clipped by 10 bases and J by 1 base, with 14 bases between them. The CDR3 here is CATVTEQSNQPQHF. In nucleotides, the CDR3 is TGTGCCACCGTGACAGAACAGAGCAATCAGCCCCAGCATTTT.

This chain links TRBV30 with TRBJ2-1; possibly TRBD1 or TRBD2 for D (5 bases each). The CDR3 extends over 15 amino acids. V shed 1 base and J shed 4 bases, with 14 bases lying between them. Looked up from germline, CDR1 is GTSNPN and CDR2 is SVGIG (reference sequence). The CDR3, as DNA: TGTGCCTGGAGTGAAGGGACGGGACCGTACAATGAGCAGTTCTTC. Protein: CAWSEGTGPYNEQFF.

This clonotype turned up a few times. V gene TRBV7-3 combines with J gene TRBJ2-5; TRBD1 is a possible D gene (6 bases). This CDR3 has 15 amino acids. V dropped 5 bases and J dropped 5 bases, with 18 bases sitting between them. Germline CDR1 reads SGHTA; CDR2 reads FQGTGA. The CDR3 sequence is CASSQGPTRQETQYF. The CDR3 coding sequence is TGTGCCAGCAGCCAGGGGCCTACTAGACAGGAGACCCAGTACTTC.

J is TRBJ2-1 and V is TRBV28, with D possibly TRBD1 on 6 matching bases. The germline gives CDR1 MDHEN, CDR2 SYDVKM. Trimming removed 7 bases from V and 6 bases from J, with 13 bases in between. This CDR3 contains 13 residues. The CDR3 sequence: CASNYGGLNEQFF. CDR3 nucleotides: TGTGCCAGCAATTATGGGGGCCTCAATGAGCAGTTCTTC.

In its sample, this clonotype was seen many times. The chain joins TRBV29-1 to TRBJ1-2, with D possibly being TRBD1 (6 bases). The CDR3 covers 11 residues. V was pared by 8 bases and J by 4 bases, with 11 bases between. Germline CDR1 is SQVTM and CDR2 is ANQGSEA. CDR3: CSYRTVYGYTF. Written as DNA, the CDR3 is TGCAGCTACCGGACAGTCTATGGCTACACCTTC.

This clonotype was seen a handful of times. The CDR3 DNA sequence: TGTGCCAGCAGCACCCGACTAGACAATGAGCAGTTCTTC. It yields the protein CASSTRLDNEQFF. The gene calls are TRBV14 and TRBJ2-1; tentative D call: TRBD2 (6 bases). This CDR3 has 13 amino acids. V was shortened by 5 bases and J by 5 bases, with 10 bases between the two germline ends. Germline CDR1 is SGHDN and CDR2 is FVKESK.

This clonotype was picked up many times. The rearrangement joins TRBV7-9 to TRBJ2-7; TRBD2 agrees at 11 bases. Germline CDR1 is SEHNR and CDR2 is FQNEAQ (reference sequence). J gave up 4 bases and V 2 bases, and 16 bases lay outside the gene matches. The CDR3 contains 19 residues. As DNA, the CDR3 is TGTGCCAGCAGCTTACCGACCTCCGGGACTAGCGGTCGCAAATACGAGCAGTACTTC. Translation: CASSLPTSGTSGRKYEQYF.

A remark on this clonotype: This may be a read error, as it is one base from a much larger clone. The V call is TRBV15, the J call TRBJ2-5; weak D call: TRBD2 (6 bases). In germline, CDR1 is LNHNV, CDR2 YYDKDF (reference sequence). This CDR3 spans 15 amino acids. Trimming removed 1 base from V and 11 bases from J, with 20 bases in between. The CDR3 sequence: CATSRGGVPYNEQYF. The CDR3 DNA reads TGTGCCACCAGCAGAGGGGGGGTACCCTACAATGAGCAGTACTTC.

This sequence joins TRBV20-1 and TRBJ2-5; D call uncertain. This CDR3 has 13 amino acids. V gave up 1 base and J gave up 2 bases, with 8 bases separating them. The V gene's germline CDR1 is DFQATT and CDR2 SNEGSKA (reference sequence). CDR3 sequence: CSARGWQQETQYF. The CDR3, as DNA: TGCAGTGCTAGAGGGTGGCAGCAAGAGACCCAGTACTTC.

This clonotype was observed at least ten times. The rearrangement joins TRBV12-3 or TRBV12-4 to TRBJ1-6, with 10 bases identical to TRBD1. There are 15 residues in the CDR3. Unmatched junction bases numbered 9, after V lost 7 bases and J lost 9 bases. This CDR3 reads CASTALRTGGSPLHF. DNA of the CDR3: TGTGCCAGCACCGCTTTAAGGACAGGGGGTTCACCCCTCCACTTT.

V and J are TRBV29-1 and TRBJ2-5; 12 bases are shared with TRBD2. Trimming at V came to 7 bases and at J to 11 bases, leaving 8 bases not matched to a gene. Germline CDR1 SQVTM, CDR2 ANQGSEA. This CDR3 has 12 residues. This chain's CDR3 is CSARLAGVEQYF. The DNA for the CDR3 is TGCAGCGCTCGACTAGCGGGAGTTGAGCAGTACTTC.

This clonotype was picked up a small number of times. V and J are TRBV7-9 and TRBJ2-5; D is unclear. Germline V gene lookup returns CDR1 SEHNR and CDR2 FQNEAQ (reference sequence). The CDR3 has 13 amino acids. Trimming removed 4 bases at V and 2 bases at J, with 8 bases between. CDR3 bases: TGTGCCAGCAGCTCCCCCCCGCAAGAGACCCAGTACTTC. Translating it yields CASSSPPQETQYF.

The J gene is TRBJ2-7, the V gene TRBV28, with TRBD2 matching 7 bases. The length of the CDR3 is 18 residues. The germline CDR1 and CDR2 sequences are MDHEN and SYDVKM. The trim removed 4 bases at V and 3 bases at J, leaving 18 bases unmatched. CDR3 amino acids: CASSSYGGRAGILYEQYF. DNA of the CDR3: TGTGCCAGCAGTTCCTACGGGGGTAGAGCGGGGATCCTCTACGAGCAGTACTTC.

The table lists this clonotype with many counts. The chain combines TRBV7-2 with TRBJ1-2; D is ambiguous. The CDR3 runs to 12 residues. Germline V gene data show CDR1 as SGHTA and CDR2 as FQGNSA. Trimming took off 5 bases at V and 7 bases at J, with 11 bases between the two ends. The DNA for the CDR3 is TGTGCCAGCAGCGCCCGGATGCGTGGCTACACCTTC. Protein: CASSARMRGYTF. Full variable domain (rest looked up from reference TRBV7-2 and TRBJ1-2): GAGVSQSPSNKVTEKGKDVELRCDPISGHTALYWYRQSLGQGLEFLIYFQGNSAPDKSGLPSDRFSAERTGGSVSTLTIQRTQQEDSAVYLCASSARMRGYTFGSGTRLTVV.

About this clonotype itself: A much larger clone lies a single base off, so this may be a read error. The rearrangement links TRBV5-6 to TRBJ1-4, with D maybe TRBD1 (5 bases). CDR1 is SGHDT and CDR2 is YYEEEE in the germline V gene. CDR3 size: 13 residues. The CDR3 is CAGSLGPWEKLFF. CDR3 DNA: TGTGCCGGCAGCTTGGGGCCTTGGGAAAAACTGTTTTTT.

This clonotype was recorded many times. J is TRBJ2-7 and V is TRBV6-5, with D uncertain. V was cut by 0 bases and J by 2 bases, with 17 bases left in between. Germline V gene sequence: CDR1 MNHEY, CDR2 SVGAGI. The CDR3 has 17 amino acids. The CDR3 nucleotides read TGTGCCAGCAGTTACTCGAGGTCCAGTCCCCCCCCCTACGAGCAGTACTTC. Translation gives CASSYSRSSPPPYEQYF.

This clonotype appeared a few times. This chain's CDR3 is CASSLGLFERGEQFF. CDR3 sequence (DNA): TGCGCCAGCAGCTTGGGCCTATTCGAGAGAGGTGAGCAGTTCTTC. The rearrangement links TRBV5-1 to TRBJ2-1; D uncertain. Germline loops: CDR1 SGHRS, CDR2 YFSETQ. V lost 0 bases, J lost 9 bases, and 16 bases lay in between. The length of the CDR3 is 15 residues. Supplemented by reference TRBV5-1 and TRBJ2-1, the full variable domain reads KAGVTQTPRYLIKTRGQQVTLSCSPISGHRSVSWYQQTPGQGLQFLFEYFSETQRNKGNFPGRFSGRQFSNSRSEMNVSTLELGDSALYLCASSLGLFERGEQFFGPGTRLTVL.

This clonotype has a count of ten or more. This chain connects TRBV5-1 to TRBJ2-3; D remains ambiguous. V was clipped by 0 bases and J by 8 bases, with 4 bases between them. Germline CDR1 SGHRS, CDR2 YFSETQ. The CDR3 spans 11 residues. CDR3 sequence: CASSLEGTQYF. CDR3 DNA: TGCGCCAGCAGCTTGGAGGGTACGCAGTATTTT.

The chain couples TRBV5-3 to TRBJ2-4; D uncertain. TRBV5-3 is placed among ORFs of uncertain function. CDR3 length: 18 residues. Trimming cost V 1 base and J 0 bases, with 17 bases left between them. In DNA, the CDR3 is TGTGCCAGAAGCTTGTCGAGAACCCGAGCTATAGCCAAAAACATTCAGTACTTC. Protein product: CARSLSRTRAIAKNIQYF.

V is TRBV20-1 and J is TRBJ2-1; 16 bases are shared with TRBD2. The CDR3 has 15 residues. Trimming cost V 1 base and J 9 bases; bases outside gene matches: 3. The germline CDR1 and CDR2 sequences are DFQATT and SNEGSKA (reference sequence). CDR3 sequence: CSARGGLAGGFEQFF. CDR3 in DNA: TGCAGTGCTAGAGGGGGACTAGCGGGAGGGTTTGAGCAGTTCTTC.

The chain combines TRBV20-1 with TRBJ1-1; D is undetermined. Germline V gene data show CDR1 as DFQATT and CDR2 as SNEGSKA (reference sequence). The CDR3 is 11 amino acids. The V end was cut by 4 bases, the J end by 1 base, with 4 bases between. CDR3 region: CSAIRNTEAFF. CDR3 DNA: TGCAGTGCTATAAGGAACACTGAAGCTTTCTTT.

In this sample, this clonotype turned up a few times. This chain uses TRBV30 with TRBJ1-1; the D is unclear. Germline CDR1 and CDR2: GTSNPN and SVGIG (reference sequence). The CDR3 loop spans 10 amino acids. The CDR3 region has the DNA TGTGTAGCGAAGAACACTGAAGCTTTCTTT. Encoded protein: CVAKNTEAFF. Full variable domain (missing parts from reference TRBV30 and TRBJ1-1): SQTIHQWPATLVQPVGSPLSLECTVEGTSNPNLYWYRQAAGRGLQLLFYSVGIGQISSEVPQNLSASRPQDRQFILSSKKLLLSDSGFYLCVAKNTEAFFGQGTRLTVV.

J is TRBJ2-3 and V is TRBV7-9, with a tentative D call TRBD2 (5 bases). CDR3 length: 17 amino acids. V was pared by 6 bases and J by 1 base, with 20 bases between. The germline CDR1 and CDR2 sequences are SEHNR and FQNEAQ (reference sequence). The CDR3 spells CASRGERKTLGTDTQYF. The CDR3 DNA reads TGTGCCAGCAGGGGAGAGAGGAAGACCCTCGGCACAGATACGCAGTATTTT. Drawing the rest from reference TRBV7-9 and TRBJ2-3, the complete variable domain is DTGVSQNPRHKITKRGQNVTFRCDPISEHNRLYWYRQTLGQGPEFLTYFQNEAQLEKSRLLSDRFSAERPKGSFSTLEIQRTEQGDSAMYLCASRGERKTLGTDTQYFGPGTRLTVL.